This T cell receptor (beta chain) derives from a study of CD8+CD57+ T cells in acquired aplastic anemia. It was genomic DNA that served as the template for profiling TCR beta VDJ and CDR3. TCRdb analysed the reads with MiXCR anew, one entry per CDR3 protein. The sample consists of 310,000 or so distinct CDR3 sequences, about three fifths of them appearing once. This clonotype was picked up many times. Individuals selected for sequencing had exhibited CD8+CD57+ cell expansion on flow cytometry. V gave up 0 bases and J gave up 4 bases, with 11 bases separating them. Germline loops: CDR1 SGDLS, CDR2 YYNGEE. The CDR3 spans 16 residues.

The rearrangement uses TRBV9 and TRBJ2-6; TRBD2 is a possible D gene (6 bases). This clonotype was obtained from a human donor with aplastic anemia. The sequenced sample was sorted CD4+, CD8+, or CD8+CD57+ T cells (not recorded which) from PBMCs. CDR3 protein: CASSVGAGYGANVLTF. As DNA, the CDR3 is TGTGCCAGCAGCGTAGGGGCGGGGTACGGGGCCAACGTCCTGACTTTC.